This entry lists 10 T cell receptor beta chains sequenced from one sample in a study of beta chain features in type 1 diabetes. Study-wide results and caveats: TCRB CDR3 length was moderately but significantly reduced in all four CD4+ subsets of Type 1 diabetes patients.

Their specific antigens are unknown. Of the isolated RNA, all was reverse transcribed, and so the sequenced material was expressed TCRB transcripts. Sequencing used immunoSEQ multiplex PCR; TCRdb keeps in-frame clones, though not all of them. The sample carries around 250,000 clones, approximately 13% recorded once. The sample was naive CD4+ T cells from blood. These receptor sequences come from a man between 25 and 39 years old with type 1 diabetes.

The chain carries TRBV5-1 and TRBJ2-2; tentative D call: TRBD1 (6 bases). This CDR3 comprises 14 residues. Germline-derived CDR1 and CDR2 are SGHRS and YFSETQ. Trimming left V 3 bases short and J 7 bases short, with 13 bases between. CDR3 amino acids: CASSSATGYGELFF. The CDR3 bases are TGCGCCAGCAGCTCGGCGACAGGTTACGGGGAGCTGTTTTTT.

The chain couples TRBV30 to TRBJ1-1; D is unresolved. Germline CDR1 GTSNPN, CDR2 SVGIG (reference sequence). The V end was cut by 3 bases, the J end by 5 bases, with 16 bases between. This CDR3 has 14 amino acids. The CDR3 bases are TGTGCCTGGAGCCGGGGAAGGCGCCAGACTGAAGCTTTCTTT. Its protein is CAWSRGRRQTEAFF.

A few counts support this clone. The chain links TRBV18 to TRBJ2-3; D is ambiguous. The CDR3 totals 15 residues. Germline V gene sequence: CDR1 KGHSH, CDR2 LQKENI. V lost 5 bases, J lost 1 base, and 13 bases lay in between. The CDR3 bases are TGTGCCAGCTCAACGCGAGGTCTGGGCACAGATACGCAGTATTTT. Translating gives CASSTRGLGTDTQYF.

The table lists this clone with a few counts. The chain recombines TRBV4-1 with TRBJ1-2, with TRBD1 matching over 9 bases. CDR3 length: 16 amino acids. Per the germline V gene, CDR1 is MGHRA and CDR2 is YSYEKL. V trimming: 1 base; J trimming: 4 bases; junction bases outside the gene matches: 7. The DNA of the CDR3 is TGCGCCAGCAGCCAAGGCCGGGACAGGGAAGGCTATGGCTACACCTTC. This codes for CASSQGRDREGYGYTF.

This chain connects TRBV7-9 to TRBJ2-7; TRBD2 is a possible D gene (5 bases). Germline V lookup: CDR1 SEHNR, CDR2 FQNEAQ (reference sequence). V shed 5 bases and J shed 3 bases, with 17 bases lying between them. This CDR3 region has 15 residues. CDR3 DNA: TGTGCCAGCAGCGACTTCGGGGTCGTAATCTACGAGCAGTACTTC. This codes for CASSDFGVVIYEQYF. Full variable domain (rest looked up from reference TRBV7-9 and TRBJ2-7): DTGVSQNPRHKITKRGQNVTFRCDPISEHNRLYWYRQTLGQGPEFLTYFQNEAQLEKSRLLSDRFSAERPKGSFSTLEIQRTEQGDSAMYLCASSDFGVVIYEQYFGPGTRLTVT.

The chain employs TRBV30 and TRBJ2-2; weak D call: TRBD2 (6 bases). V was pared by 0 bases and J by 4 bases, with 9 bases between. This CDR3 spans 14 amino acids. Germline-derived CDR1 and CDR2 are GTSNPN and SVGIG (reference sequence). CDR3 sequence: CAWSVPGGTGELFF. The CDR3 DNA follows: TGTGCCTGGAGTGTACCCGGGGGCACCGGGGAGCTGTTTTTT.

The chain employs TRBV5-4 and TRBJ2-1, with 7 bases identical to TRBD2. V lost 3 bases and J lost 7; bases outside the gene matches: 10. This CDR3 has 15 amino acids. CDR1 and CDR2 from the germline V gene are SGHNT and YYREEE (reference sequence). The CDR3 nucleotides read TGTGCCAGCAGCTCCTTGGCGGGAGCCAGGAATGAGCAGTTCTTC. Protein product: CASSSLAGARNEQFF.

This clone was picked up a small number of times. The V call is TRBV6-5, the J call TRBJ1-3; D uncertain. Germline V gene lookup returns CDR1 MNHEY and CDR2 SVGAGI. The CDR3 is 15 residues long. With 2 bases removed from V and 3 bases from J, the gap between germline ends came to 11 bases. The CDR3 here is CASSYAAVGGNTIYF. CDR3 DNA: TGTGCCAGCAGTTACGCGGCGGTCGGTGGAAACACCATATATTTT.

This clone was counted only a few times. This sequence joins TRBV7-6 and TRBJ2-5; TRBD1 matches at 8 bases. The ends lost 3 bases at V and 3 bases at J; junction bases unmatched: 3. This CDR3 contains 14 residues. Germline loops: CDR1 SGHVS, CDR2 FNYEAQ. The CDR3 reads CASSFQGAEETQYF. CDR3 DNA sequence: TGTGCCAGCAGCTTCCAGGGGGCTGAAGAGACCCAGTACTTC.

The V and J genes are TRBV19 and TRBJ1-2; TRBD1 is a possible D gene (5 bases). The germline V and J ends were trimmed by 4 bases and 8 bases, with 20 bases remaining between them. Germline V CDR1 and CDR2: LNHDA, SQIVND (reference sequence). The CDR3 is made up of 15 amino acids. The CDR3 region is CASSTPTQVLRGYTF. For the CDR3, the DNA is TGTGCCAGTAGTACCCCTACACAGGTTCTACGCGGCTACACCTTC.